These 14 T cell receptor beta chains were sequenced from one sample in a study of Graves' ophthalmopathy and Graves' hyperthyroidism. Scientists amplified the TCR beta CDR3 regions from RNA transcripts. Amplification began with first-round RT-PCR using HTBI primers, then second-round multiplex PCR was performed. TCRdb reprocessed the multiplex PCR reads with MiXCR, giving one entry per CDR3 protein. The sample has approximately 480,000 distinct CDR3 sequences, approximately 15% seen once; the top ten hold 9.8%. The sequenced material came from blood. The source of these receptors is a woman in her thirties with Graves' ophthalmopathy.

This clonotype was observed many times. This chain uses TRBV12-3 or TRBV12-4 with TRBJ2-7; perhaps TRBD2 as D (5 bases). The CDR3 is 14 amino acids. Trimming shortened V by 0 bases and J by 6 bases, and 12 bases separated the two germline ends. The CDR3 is CASSLAGETPEQYF. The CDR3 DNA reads TGTGCCAGCAGTTTAGCGGGAGAGACGCCCGAGCAGTACTTC.

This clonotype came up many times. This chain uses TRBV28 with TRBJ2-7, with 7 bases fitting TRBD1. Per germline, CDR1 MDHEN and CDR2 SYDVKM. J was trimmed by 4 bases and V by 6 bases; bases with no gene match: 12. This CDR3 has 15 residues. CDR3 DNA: TGTGCCAGCAGCCCACCGACGGGACAGAAGTACGAGCAGTACTTC. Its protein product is CASSPPTGQKYEQYF.

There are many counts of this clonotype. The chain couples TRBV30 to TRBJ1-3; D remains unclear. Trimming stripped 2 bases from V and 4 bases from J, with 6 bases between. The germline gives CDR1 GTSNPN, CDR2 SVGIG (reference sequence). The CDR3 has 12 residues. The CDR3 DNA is TGTGCCTGGAGTCCCCGGGGAAACACCATATATTTT. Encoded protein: CAWSPRGNTIYF.

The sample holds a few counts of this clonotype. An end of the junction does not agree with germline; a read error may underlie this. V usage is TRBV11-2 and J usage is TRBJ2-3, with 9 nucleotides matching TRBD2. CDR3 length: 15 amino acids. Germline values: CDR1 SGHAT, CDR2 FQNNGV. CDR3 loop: CASSRGGASTGTQYF. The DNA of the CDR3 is TGTGCCAGCAGCCGCGGGGGGGCCTCGACAGGTACGCAGTATTTT.

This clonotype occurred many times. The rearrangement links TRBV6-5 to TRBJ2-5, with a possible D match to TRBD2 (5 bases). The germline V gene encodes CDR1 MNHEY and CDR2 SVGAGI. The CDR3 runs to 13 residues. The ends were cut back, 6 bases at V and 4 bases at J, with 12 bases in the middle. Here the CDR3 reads CASSGGLRETQYF. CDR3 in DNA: TGTGCCAGCAGCGGCGGGTTGAGAGAGACCCAGTACTTC.

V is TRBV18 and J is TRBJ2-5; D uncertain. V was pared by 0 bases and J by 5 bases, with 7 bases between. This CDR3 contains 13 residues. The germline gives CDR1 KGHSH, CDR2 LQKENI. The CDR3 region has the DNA TGTGCCAGCTCACCACCACTGAACGAGACCCAGTACTTC. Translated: CASSPPLNETQYF.

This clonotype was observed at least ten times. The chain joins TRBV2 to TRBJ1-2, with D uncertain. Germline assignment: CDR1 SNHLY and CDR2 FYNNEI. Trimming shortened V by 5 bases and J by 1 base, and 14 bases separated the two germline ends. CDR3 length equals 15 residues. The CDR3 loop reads CASSPHPWDNYGYTF. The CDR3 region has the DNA TGTGCCAGCAGTCCCCATCCCTGGGATAACTATGGCTACACCTTC.

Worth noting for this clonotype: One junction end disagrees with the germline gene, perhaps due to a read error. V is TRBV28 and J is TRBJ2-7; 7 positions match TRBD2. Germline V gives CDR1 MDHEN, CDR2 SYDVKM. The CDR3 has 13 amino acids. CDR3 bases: TGTGCCATCAGTGAAACGGGGGGCTACGAGCAGTACTTC. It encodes CAISETGGYEQYF. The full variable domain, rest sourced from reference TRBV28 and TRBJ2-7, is DVKVTQSSRYLVKRTGEKVFLECVQDMDHENMFWYRQDPGLGLRLIYFSYDVKMKEKGDIPEGYSVSREKKERFSLILESASTNQTSMYLCAISETGGYEQYFGPGTRLTVT.

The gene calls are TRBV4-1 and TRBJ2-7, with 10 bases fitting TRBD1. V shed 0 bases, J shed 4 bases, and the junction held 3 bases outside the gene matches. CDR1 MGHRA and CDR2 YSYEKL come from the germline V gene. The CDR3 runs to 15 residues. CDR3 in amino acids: CASSQEGTGVYEQYF. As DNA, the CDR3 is TGCGCCAGCAGCCAAGAAGGGACAGGGGTGTACGAGCAGTACTTC.

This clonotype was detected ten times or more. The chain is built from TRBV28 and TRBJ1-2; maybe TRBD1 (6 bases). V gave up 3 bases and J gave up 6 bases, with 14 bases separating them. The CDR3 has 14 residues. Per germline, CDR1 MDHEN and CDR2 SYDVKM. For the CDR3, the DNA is TGTGCCAGCAGTTTGCGTCGCCAGGGGCATGGCTACACCTTC. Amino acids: CASSLRRQGHGYTF.

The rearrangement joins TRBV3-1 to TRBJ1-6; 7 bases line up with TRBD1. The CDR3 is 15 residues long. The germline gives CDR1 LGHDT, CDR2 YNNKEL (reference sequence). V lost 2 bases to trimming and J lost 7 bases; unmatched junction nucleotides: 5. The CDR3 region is CASSQSRGRNSPLHF. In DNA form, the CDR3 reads TGTGCCAGCAGCCAATCAAGGGGGCGAAATTCACCCCTCCACTTT.

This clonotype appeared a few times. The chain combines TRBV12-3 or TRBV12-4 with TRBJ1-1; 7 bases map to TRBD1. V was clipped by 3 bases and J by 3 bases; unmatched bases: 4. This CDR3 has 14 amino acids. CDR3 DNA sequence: TGTGCCAGCAGTTTTCAGGGGGTGGACACTGAAGCTTTCTTT. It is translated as CASSFQGVDTEAFF.

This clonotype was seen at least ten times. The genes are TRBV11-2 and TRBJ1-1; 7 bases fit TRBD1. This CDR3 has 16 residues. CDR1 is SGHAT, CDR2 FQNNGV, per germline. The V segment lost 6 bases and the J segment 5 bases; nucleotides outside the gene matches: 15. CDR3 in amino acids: CASRRTGALGRTEAFF. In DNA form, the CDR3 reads TGTGCCAGCAGACGAACAGGGGCGCTTGGGAGGACTGAAGCTTTCTTT.

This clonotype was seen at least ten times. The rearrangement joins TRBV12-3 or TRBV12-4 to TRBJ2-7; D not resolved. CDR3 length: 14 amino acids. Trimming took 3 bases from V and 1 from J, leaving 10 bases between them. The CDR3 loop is CASSFEDGSYEQYF. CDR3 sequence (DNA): TGTGCCAGCAGTTTCGAGGACGGGTCCTACGAGCAGTACTTC.